Below, 18 T cell receptor beta chains from the same sample are listed, as sequenced in a study of Tregs in tolerant kidney transplant recipients. The table came from immunoSEQ multiplex PCR; TCRdb's copy has only in-frame clones and leaves some out. The sample lists more than 60,000 clones; roughly 98% were seen once. The material sequenced was CD4+ T cells from blood, taken before the transplant. Every receptor here comes from a human donor who received a combined kidney and bone marrow transplant.

The chain is built from TRBV5-1 and TRBJ2-7, with D perhaps TRBD1 (6 bases). Looked up from germline, CDR1 is SGHRS and CDR2 is YFSETQ. V was shortened by 8 bases and J by 1 base, with 16 bases between the two germline ends. This CDR3 has 14 residues. CDR3 sequence reads: CASRQEPTSYEQYF. In DNA form, the CDR3 reads TGCGCCAGTCGACAGGAACCTACTTCCTACGAGCAGTACTTC.

This chain connects TRBV7-2 to TRBJ1-6; D gene ambiguous. Trimming took off 0 bases at V and 4 bases at J, with 7 bases between the two ends. The CDR3 sequence is 15 residues long. Germline V gene data show CDR1 as SGHTA and CDR2 as FQGNSA. CDR3 protein: CASSLARVYNSPLHF. DNA for the CDR3: TGTGCCAGCAGCTTAGCTCGGGTTTATAATTCACCCCTCCACTTT.

The chain carries TRBV13 and TRBJ2-3; D possibly corresponds to TRBD2 (5 bases). Germline V CDR1 and CDR2: PRHDT, FYEKMQ (reference sequence). The length of the CDR3 is 16 residues. Deletions cut 5 bases from V and 1 base from J, with 16 bases between. DNA for the CDR3: TGTGCCAGCAGCCCCAACCACCAGCGGCGCACAGATACGCAGTATTTT. Protein sequence: CASSPNHQRRTDTQYF.

The count of this clone is one. The chain employs TRBV7-2 and TRBJ2-1; D may be TRBD1 (6 bases). With 3 bases removed from V and 4 bases from J, the gap between germline ends came to 16 bases. The CDR3 has 16 amino acids. The germline V gene has CDR1 SGHTA and CDR2 FQGNSA. CDR3 bases: TGTGCCAGCAGCTTCGACCCACAGGGCGTATACAATGAGCAGTTCTTC. Its protein product is CASSFDPQGVYNEQFF.

The chain recombines TRBV10-1 with TRBJ2-2; 10 bases align to TRBD1. The germline V gene encodes CDR1 WNHNN and CDR2 SYGVQD (reference sequence). V gave up 5 bases and J gave up 6 bases; unmatched junction bases: 9. The CDR3 sequence is 16 residues long. CDR3 nucleotide sequence: TGCGCCAGCAGTTACCGGGACAGGGGTATTCCCGGGGAGCTGTTTTTT. Protein product: CASSYRDRGIPGELFF.

Only one count was recorded for this clone. This chain connects TRBV4-3 to TRBJ2-2, with 15 bases aligning to TRBD2. CDR3 length: 19 amino acids. Trimming at V came to 0 bases and at J to 4 bases, leaving 6 bases not matched to a gene. Germline values: CDR1 LGHNA, CDR2 YSLEER. Here the CDR3 reads CASSQEAGLAGGGTGELFF. The DNA for the CDR3 is TGCGCCAGCAGCCAAGAAGCGGGACTAGCGGGAGGTGGCACCGGGGAGCTGTTTTTT.

This chain connects TRBV5-4 to TRBJ2-2, with D possibly being TRBD2 (7 bases). The CDR3 consists of 16 residues. Germline loops: CDR1 SGHNT, CDR2 YYREEE (reference sequence). Trimming took off 2 bases at V and 3 bases at J, with 14 bases between the two ends. CDR3 sequence (DNA): TGTGCCAGCAGCTTTCCGGGGGGCGAGGACACCGGGGAGCTGTTTTTT. As protein: CASSFPGGEDTGELFF.

The genes are TRBV7-2 and TRBJ2-2, with 7 bases lining up with TRBD1. The CDR3 runs 14 residues. Germline values: CDR1 SGHTA, CDR2 FQGNSA. V trimming: 8 bases; J trimming: 3 bases; junction bases outside the gene matches: 6. Here the CDR3 DNA reads TGTGCCAGCGGCAACAGGGGATACACCGGGGAGCTGTTTTTT. It translates to CASGNRGYTGELFF.

V gene TRBV10-3 combines with J gene TRBJ2-1; the match to TRBD2 covers 9 bases. CDR1 and CDR2 from the germline V gene are ENHRY and SYGVKD. After removal of 1 base from V and 8 bases from J, the junction contained 3 bases not matched to a gene. The CDR3 length is 14 residues. The CDR3 protein is CAISEWGGGDEQFF. The CDR3 nucleotides are TGTGCCATCAGTGAGTGGGGCGGGGGGGATGAGCAGTTCTTC.

The chain carries TRBV27 and TRBJ1-2; D is ambiguous. From germline, CDR1 is MNHEY and CDR2 SMNVEV (reference sequence). There are 14 residues in the CDR3. Deletions cut 3 bases from V and 7 bases from J, with 15 bases between. The CDR3 sequence: CASSFSSGVRGYTF. CDR3 nucleotide sequence: TGTGCCAGCAGTTTTTCTAGCGGGGTTCGTGGCTACACCTTC.

J is TRBJ1-1 and V is TRBV7-2; weak D call: TRBD1 (6 bases). There are 12 residues in the CDR3. Trimming removed 5 bases from V and 5 bases from J, with 9 bases in between. Germline-derived CDR1 and CDR2 are SGHTA and FQGNSA. The CDR3 protein is CASSHTGTEAFF. For the CDR3, the DNA is TGTGCCAGCAGCCACACAGGGACTGAAGCTTTCTTT. The full variable domain, completed using reference TRBV7-2 and TRBJ1-1, is GAGVSQSPSNKVTEKGKDVELRCDPISGHTALYWYRQSLGQGLEFLIYFQGNSAPDKSGLPSDRFSAERTGGSVSTLTIQRTQQEDSAVYLCASSHTGTEAFFGQGTRLTVV.

This clone showed up just once. The chain recombines TRBV21-1 with TRBJ1-2; the tabulated D call, TRBD1, remains unverified against the DNA. TRBV21-1 is designated a pseudogene. This CDR3 has 17 residues. The CDR3 DNA follows: TGTGCCAGCAGCAAACAGACTTCGGTGGGGCCTAACTATGGCTACACCTTC. It translates to CASSKQTSVGPNYGYTF.

The V call is TRBV30, the J call TRBJ2-3; 8 nucleotides match TRBD2. The CDR3 has 14 residues. Germline CDR1 is GTSNPN and CDR2 is SVGIG (reference sequence). After removal of 4 bases from V and 5 bases from J, the junction contained 8 bases not matched to a gene. CDR3 protein: CAWNPGLVVDTQYF. DNA for the CDR3: TGTGCCTGGAACCCGGGACTAGTTGTAGATACGCAGTATTTT.

The chain links TRBV9 to TRBJ2-1, with 10 bases that match TRBD2. The CDR3 is 16 amino acids. With V trimmed by 0 bases and J by 3 bases, 3 bases remained unmatched. Germline V gene data show CDR1 as SGDLS and CDR2 as YYNGEE. As DNA, the CDR3 is TGTGCCAGCAGCGTAGTTTCTAGCGGGAGCTACAATGAGCAGTTCTTC. Translation: CASSVVSSGSYNEQFF.

This clone was seen once. The CDR3 spells CASSSTTGGRGNTEAFF. The CDR3 nucleotides read TGTGCCAGCAGCTCAACAACGGGGGGGAGGGGGAACACTGAAGCTTTCTTT. This chain links TRBV7-2 with TRBJ1-1, with D possibly TRBD1 on 5 matching bases. The germline gives CDR1 SGHTA, CDR2 FQGNSA. The length of the CDR3 is 17 residues. V was clipped by 4 bases and J by 1 base, with 19 bases between them.

This clone was counted once. This chain links TRBV19 with TRBJ2-6; D is unclear. Trimming removed 3 bases at V and 0 bases at J, with 6 bases between. CDR1 and CDR2 (germline): LNHDA, SQIVND (reference sequence). The CDR3 is 15 amino acids. The CDR3 here is CASSMAGSGANVLTF. Here the CDR3 DNA reads TGTGCCAGTAGTATGGCAGGCTCTGGGGCCAACGTCCTGACTTTC. Variable domain in full (rest from reference TRBV19 and TRBJ2-6): DGGITQSPKYLFRKEGQNVTLSCEQNLNHDAMYWYRQDPGQGLRLIYYSQIVNDFQKGDIAEGYSVSREKKESFPLTVTSAQKNPTAFYLCASSMAGSGANVLTFGAGSRLTVL.

V is TRBV19 and J is TRBJ2-3; 7 bases are shared with TRBD2. Losses at the gene ends were 7 bases for V and 2 bases for J; bases not matched to a gene: 9. Per the germline V gene, CDR1 is LNHDA and CDR2 is SQIVND (reference sequence). This CDR3 spans 15 amino acids. The CDR3 region has the DNA TGTGCCAGTATAGGGAGGGGCCCGGACACAGATACGCAGTATTTT. It codes for CASIGRGPDTDTQYF.

This chain connects TRBV27 to TRBJ2-7, with unresolved D. The CDR3 extends over 14 amino acids. CDR1 and CDR2 (germline): MNHEY, SMNVEV (reference sequence). Trimming removed 3 bases from V and 0 bases from J, with 9 bases in between. CDR3 protein: CASSFSVSSYEQYF. The CDR3 DNA follows: TGTGCCAGCAGTTTTTCAGTAAGCTCCTACGAGCAGTACTTC.